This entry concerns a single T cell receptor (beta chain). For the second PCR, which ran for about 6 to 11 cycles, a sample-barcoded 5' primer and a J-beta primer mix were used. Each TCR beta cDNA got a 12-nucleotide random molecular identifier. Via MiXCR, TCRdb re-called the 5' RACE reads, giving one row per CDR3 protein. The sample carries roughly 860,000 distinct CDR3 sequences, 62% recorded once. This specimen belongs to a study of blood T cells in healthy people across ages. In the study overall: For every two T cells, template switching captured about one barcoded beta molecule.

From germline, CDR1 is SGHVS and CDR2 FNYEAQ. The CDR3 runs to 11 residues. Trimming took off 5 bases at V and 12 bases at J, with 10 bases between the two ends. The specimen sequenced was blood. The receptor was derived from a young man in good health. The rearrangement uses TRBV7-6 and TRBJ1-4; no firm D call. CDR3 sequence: CASSRGRELFF. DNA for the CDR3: TGTGCCAGCAGCCGTGGGAGGGAACTGTTTTTT.